The rows below give T cell receptor beta chains drawn from one sample of a study of shared clonotypes between healthy human individuals. This table comes from immunoSEQ multiplex PCR, and its TCRdb copy is limited to in-frame clones, with some not included. The table records 1.5 million to 2.5 million clones, around 96% of them present only once. Sequenced sample: naive CD8+ T cells sorted from blood. The receptor set was obtained from a man aged 18 to 30 in good health. CDR3s include the opening cysteine and the closing phenylalanine or tryptophan. D genes are given only for firm matches. Clone size is not always given. Where it is, it says once, few, many or a class for expanded clones.

TRBJ1-2 | - | TRBV5-4 | - | TGTGCCAGCAGCTTGGATACGAGGAGGGACTATGGCTACACCTTC | CASSLDTRRDYGYTF
TRBJ2-3 | - | TRBV28 | - | TGTGCCAGCAGTTTAGGCGCAGATACGCAGTATTTT | CASSLGADTQYF
TRBJ1-2 | - | TRBV6-6 | - | TGTGCCAGCAGTTACAGTGGGGAGGATAACTATGGCTACACCTTC | CASSYSGEDNYGYTF
TRBJ1-3 | - | TRBV28 | - | TGTGCCAGCAGTTCTGTGACAGGCGGAAACACCATATATTTT | CASSSVTGGNTIYF
TRBJ1-5 | - | TRBV19 | - | TGTGCCAGTGACGCGGGCTGGGGAAGTCAGCCCCAGCATTTT | CASDAGWGSQPQHF
TRBJ2-3 | TRBD2 | TRBV10-1 | - | TGCGCCAGCAGTGAGTGGACTAGCGGGAGCACAGATACGCAGTATTTT | CASSEWTSGSTDTQYF
TRBJ1-1 | TRBD1 | TRBV6-6 | - | TGTGCCAGCAGCCGAGCGACAGGGACCATGAACACTGAAGCTTTCTTT | CASSRATGTMNTEAFF
TRBJ2-5 | TRBD2 | TRBV10-3 | once | TGTGCCATCAGCGGGGAGGGGCGGGAGACCCAGTACTTC | CAISGEGRETQYF
TRBJ2-1 | - | TRBV7-9 | - | TGTGCCAGCAGCTTAGTTCTAGAGAGACATGAGCAGTTCTTC | CASSLVLERHEQFF
TRBJ2-7 | - | TRBV29-1 | - | TGCAGCGTTGAGGTAGGGGGGGAGCAGTACTTC | CSVEVGGEQYF
TRBJ1-1 | - | TRBV9 | - | TGTGCCAGCAGCGTGGTCTCGGGCACGGCGGGCTGGGACACTGAAGCTTTCTTT | CASSVVSGTAGWDTEAFF